This T cell receptor beta chain emerged from a study of shared clonotypes between healthy human individuals (dated by TCRdb to 2018 to 2021). Study-wide context: The cohort included three men and a couple of women between 18 and 49 years of age. To increase sequencing depth and limit assay-specific biases, TCR repertoire library preparation and sequencing were carried out by different laboratories using diverse techniques. Per donor, three plates each were used for CD4 naive and CD4 memory, two for CD8 naive, and one for CD8 memory. Blood TCR repertoires of several healthy adults were deeply sequenced to estimate repertoire size and the extent of clonotype sharing between individuals. Between about 0.9 and 8.9 billion PBMCs per donor were obtained by leukapheresis.

The study at large found these results: Sampling was restricted to blood, and TCR repertoires in tissue are likely to differ from TCR repertoires in blood. Pairwise subsampling indicated that sequencing depth was expected to affect the degree of clonotype sharing among donors. Across several donors, around 5% of naive CD4, 3.5% of naive CD8, 2% to 2.5% of memory CD4, and under 0.45% of memory CD8 clonotypes were shared. Higher generation probabilities were observed for clonotypes shared by all four sorted-subset donors than for non-shared clonotypes. Naive subsets generally had larger estimated clonotype richness than memory subsets did. Because the study included a small number of donors, the genetic and exposure-history diversity represented was limited. Even with the large sequencing depth, rarefaction of the sorted-subset datasets indicated that sequencing was incomplete.

Trimming accounts for 6 bases at V and 3 bases at J, while the number of junction bases matched to no gene is 2. The CDR3 sequence holds 14 residues, the cysteine and phenylalanine included. The DNA shown is the 42-base CDR3, in frame from base 1. CDR1 and CDR2 are drawn from the germline V gene: ENHRY, SYGVKD. Note on this clone: The antigen this receptor binds is unknown. Base qualities are not recorded, but no much larger clone differs from it by a single base. The same CDR3 arises from other DNA sequences in this sample as well.

The donors were healthy, HIV-negative adults with no recently reported acute infections or vaccinations. Only Caucasian adults living in Nashville, Tennessee, USA were represented among the donors. Magnetic negative selection was used to enrich CD4+ T cells, after which naive cells were positively selected on CD45RA and the negative fraction became the memory subset. Blood was collected by leukapheresis, and PBMCs were isolated by Ficoll-Histopaque density gradient centrifugation and then cryopreserved in liquid nitrogen vapor phase. Analytical flow cytometry was used to check the purity and quantity of every magnetically sorted T cell population. Each sorted fraction had its genomic DNA isolated and then quantified by UV absorbance on a Nanodrop 2000c. Using the deep immunoSEQ assay, multiplex PCR amplified TCR CDR3 regions from genomic DNA. For each cell subset, the extracted genomic DNA was distributed evenly across all wells of several immunoSEQ 96-well plates, and each plate served as one replicate. For sorted subsets, approximately 210 ng of genomic DNA, equivalent to 25,000 to 35,000 T cell genomes, went into each replicate PCR. Purified libraries were quantified with a Qubit 3.0 fluorometer, sized on a Bioanalyzer 2100, and re-quantified with the KAPA Library Quantification kit. Every immunoSEQ 96-well plate was sequenced on a dedicated single-read 150-cycle Illumina NextSeq 550 flow cell. Per the source publication's procedure: The immunoSEQ output contained only junctional sequences without quality scores, so filtering could not match that applied to full-length reads. To assign V/J genes and CDR3, sequences were annotated against IMGT germline references using PyIR, a Python wrapper for IgBLAST v1.9. Reads were filtered out if the reads had weak V/J assignments (E-value above 1e-6), no CDR3, stop codons, out-of-frame junctions, or ambiguous translated residues. V3J clonotypes were defined as sequences sharing the same inferred V gene, J gene, and CDR3 amino acid sequence. Percentage overlap between repertoires was calculated by dividing the number of shared unique clonotypes by the size of the smaller repertoire. RTK rarefaction, the Chao1 estimator, and Recon v2.1 estimates of unobserved clonotypes were used to assess repertoire richness. For all TCRbeta clonotypes obtained by the gDNA method from a few donors, generation probabilities were computed with OLGA. TCRdb carries this immuneACCESS record with in-frame sequences only. Its versions omit some clonotypes, under half of them owing to an unresolved V gene in the studies checked, with the rest unexplained. V and J calls and clone size come straight from that table; D and trimming were deduced from the DNA. Within this sample are some 2,100,000 clones, with approximately 95% of them counted one time only. The ten largest clones take up around 0.13% of the sample.

The TCR sequence derives from a man younger than 35 in good health. The V and J genes are TRBV10-3 and TRBJ2-2; 9 nucleotides in the junction match TRBD1. The source material was naive CD4+ T cells sorted from blood. The cell subset or site label here, explained by the study, means: CD45RA+ positively selected. The bases read TGTGCCATCAGGGGACAGGGTGACACCGGGGAGCTGTTTTTT. It translates to CAIRGQGDTGELFF.